What follows describes a single T cell receptor (beta chain). One end of the junction varies from germline; a read error may be responsible. The CDR3 spans 13 residues. CDR1 and CDR2 from the germline V gene are MNHEY and SVGAGI. The sample originates from a study of tumour-infiltrating T cells in Burkitt lymphoma. Study at large: Overall and progression-free survival were predicted by productive clonality.

The protocol was immunoSEQ multiplex PCR, while the TCRdb copy is restricted to in-frame clones and leaves out a portion. The sample includes 14,000 or so clones, roughly 77% of them seen just once. Sequenced: tumor tissue. The source is a human donor with diffuse large B-cell lymphoma. V usage is TRBV6-5 and J usage is TRBJ2-5; the match to TRBD2 covers 8 bases. CDR3 amino acids: CVSSTSGQETQYF. CDR3 DNA: TGTGTCAGCAGTACTAGCGGCCAAGAGACCCAGTACTTC.